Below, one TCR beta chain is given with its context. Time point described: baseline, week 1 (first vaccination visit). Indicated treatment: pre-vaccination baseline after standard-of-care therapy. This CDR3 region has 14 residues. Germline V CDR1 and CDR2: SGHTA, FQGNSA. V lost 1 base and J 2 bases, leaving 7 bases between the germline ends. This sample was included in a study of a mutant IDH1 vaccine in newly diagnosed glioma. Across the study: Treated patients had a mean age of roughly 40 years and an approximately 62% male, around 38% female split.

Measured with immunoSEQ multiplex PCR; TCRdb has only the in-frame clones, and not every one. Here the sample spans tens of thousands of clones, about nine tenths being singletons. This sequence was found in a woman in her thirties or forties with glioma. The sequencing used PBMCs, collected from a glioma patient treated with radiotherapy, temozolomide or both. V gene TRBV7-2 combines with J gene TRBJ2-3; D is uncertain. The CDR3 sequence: CASSLDGPTDTQYF. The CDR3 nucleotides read TGTGCCAGCAGCTTAGACGGCCCCACAGATACGCAGTATTTT.